These 30 T cell receptor beta chains share one sample of origin, sequenced in a study of T cells after posttransplantation cyclophosphamide. Treatment was busulfan-fludarabine conditioning, a marrow graft, and cyclophosphamide on days +3 and +4. Sequencing used immunoSEQ multiplex PCR; TCRdb keeps in-frame clones, though not all of them. Among roughly 19,000 clones listed, 74% were seen once. Sequenced material: PBMCs, taken after an allogeneic stem cell transplant with post-transplant cyclophosphamide. The source of these receptors is a male patient between 25 and 39 years old who received an allogeneic stem cell transplant from a related donor, was CMV-positive, and had acute GVHD only. The T cells may come from the graft donor.

This clone was seen a few times. The gene calls are TRBV10-1 and TRBJ1-4, with 8 bases aligning to TRBD1. The germline gives CDR1 WNHNN, CDR2 SYGVQD (reference sequence). The CDR3 covers 14 residues. After removal of 4 bases from V and 8 bases from J, the junction contained 6 bases not matched to a gene. The CDR3 loop reads CASSAGPGGEKLFF. CDR3 nucleotides: TGCGCCAGCAGTGCGGGCCCAGGGGGCGAAAAACTGTTTTTT.

The J gene is TRBJ2-1, the V gene TRBV6-5, with D perhaps TRBD2 (5 bases). V lost 5 bases to trimming and J lost 5 bases, with 16 bases between them. Germline CDR1 is MNHEY and CDR2 is SVGAGI. This CDR3 is built from 15 residues. CDR3 bases: TGTGCCAGCAGTCGGACTTTAACGGTCAACAATGAGCAGTTCTTC. Amino acids: CASSRTLTVNNEQFF.

The gene calls are TRBV28 and TRBJ1-5; a possible D gene is TRBD1 (5 bases). There are 19 residues in the CDR3. V lost 5 bases and J lost 0, with 23 bases in between. In germline, CDR1 is MDHEN, CDR2 SYDVKM. The CDR3 coding sequence is TGTGCCAGCAGTACCCTACCGGGACGGGAGGGTTATAGCAATCAGCCCCAGCATTTT. Its translation: CASSTLPGREGYSNQPQHF.

This clone appeared a single time. The chain recombines TRBV7-9 with TRBJ1-1; tentatively, D is TRBD1 (5 bases). Looked up from germline, CDR1 is SEHNR and CDR2 is FQNEAQ (reference sequence). V gave up 5 bases and J gave up 1 base, with 8 bases separating them. This CDR3 contains 13 residues. The CDR3 protein is CASSVTGNTEAFF. Written as DNA, the CDR3 is TGTGCCAGCAGCGTTACAGGGAACACTGAAGCTTTCTTT.

This chain joins TRBV5-1 and TRBJ2-1, with TRBD2 matching over 8 bases. The germline CDR1 and CDR2 sequences are SGHRS and YFSETQ. V was pared by 8 bases and J by 7 bases, with 17 bases of the junction left unmatched. This CDR3 contains 16 residues. CDR3 bases: TGCGCCAGTACTAGTTACCGGGGGGGCCTGGGTAATGAGCAGTTCTTC. Translating gives CASTSYRGGLGNEQFF.

The chain recombines TRBV6-4 with TRBJ2-1; TRBD2 matches 13 bases. The CDR3 is made up of 16 amino acids. V lost 6 bases, J lost 4 bases, and 6 bases stayed unmatched. Germline V lookup: CDR1 MRHNA, CDR2 SNTAGT. The CDR3 loop is CASSRTSGGAYNEQFF. Written as DNA, the CDR3 is TGTGCCAGCAGCAGGACTAGCGGGGGAGCTTACAATGAGCAGTTCTTC.

The rearrangement uses TRBV6-6 and TRBJ2-7, with 8 bases matching TRBD1. The CDR3 is made up of 16 amino acids. The J segment lost 2 bases and the V segment lost 2 bases, leaving 8 bases of the junction unmatched. Germline-derived CDR1 and CDR2 are MNHNY and SVGAGI (reference sequence). The CDR3 DNA is TGTGCCAGCAGTTACGGGGGACAGGTGACAACCTACGAGCAGTACTTC. This sequence encodes CASSYGGQVTTYEQYF.

This clone was counted only a few times. This chain uses TRBV5-4 with TRBJ2-1, with 10 bases fitting TRBD1. The V gene's germline CDR1 is SGHNT and CDR2 YYREEE (reference sequence). The V and J ends lost 3 bases and 8 bases, in that order; junction bases with no gene match: 8. The CDR3 is 15 amino acids. Here the CDR3 DNA reads TGTGCCAGCAGCTCACCGGGACAGGGGTTTTATGAGCAGTTCTTC. Protein product: CASSSPGQGFYEQFF.

The V call is TRBV7-9, the J call TRBJ1-2, with D tentatively TRBD1 (5 bases). V was pared by 4 bases and J by 9 bases, with 12 bases between. This CDR3 has 12 amino acids. Germline V gene sequence: CDR1 SEHNR, CDR2 FQNEAQ (reference sequence). The CDR3, as DNA: TGTGCCAGCAGCTGGCAGGGTATTAGCTACACCTTC. As protein: CASSWQGISYTF. The entire variable domain, with the rest obtained from reference TRBV7-9 and TRBJ1-2, is as follows: DTGVSQNPRHKITKRGQNVTFRCDPISEHNRLYWYRQTLGQGPEFLTYFQNEAQLEKSRLLSDRFSAERPKGSFSTLEIQRTEQGDSAMYLCASSWQGISYTFGSGTRLTVV.

In this sample, this clone turned up a few times. The chain is built from TRBV6-1 and TRBJ2-2; unclear D gene. Germline loops: CDR1 MNHNS, CDR2 SASEGT. The CDR3 loop spans 12 amino acids. V was trimmed by 4 bases and J by 3 bases, leaving 3 bases between them. The CDR3 nucleotides are TGTGCCAGCAGTGTATACACCGGGGAGCTGTTTTTT. Protein product: CASSVYTGELFF.

This chain uses TRBV7-9 with TRBJ1-2, with D perhaps matching TRBD1 (6 bases). Between the trimmed V and J ends, which lost 10 bases and 7 bases, there was a span of 16 bases. This CDR3 contains 12 residues. Germline loops: CDR1 SEHNR, CDR2 FQNEAQ (reference sequence). The CDR3 reads CATPGQRAGYTF. For the CDR3, the DNA is TGTGCCACCCCGGGACAAAGAGCTGGCTACACCTTC.

The chain joins TRBV28 to TRBJ1-2, with a weak D call TRBD1 (5 bases). The CDR3 contains 13 residues. The V and J ends lost 8 bases and 3 bases respectively, with 13 bases between them. The V gene's germline CDR1 is MDHEN and CDR2 SYDVKM. The CDR3 protein is CASEDSRDYGYTF. CDR3 coding DNA: TGTGCCAGCGAAGATAGCAGGGACTATGGCTACACCTTC.

The rearrangement links TRBV7-2 to TRBJ2-7; 9 bases are a match to TRBD1. The CDR3 is made up of 14 amino acids. J was trimmed by 4 bases and V by 5 bases; bases with no gene match: 6. Germline V lookup: CDR1 SGHTA, CDR2 FQGNSA. The DNA of the CDR3 is TGTGCCAGCAGCCCGGGACAGGGTCCTTACGAGCAGTACTTC. As protein: CASSPGQGPYEQYF.

The genes are TRBV10-3 and TRBJ2-2, with TRBD1 matching 7 bases. The trim removed 5 bases at V and 3 bases at J, leaving 3 bases unmatched. This CDR3 comprises 14 residues. Germline V gives CDR1 ENHRY, CDR2 SYGVKD. CDR3 sequence reads: CAISKQGDTGELFF. CDR3 nucleotide sequence: TGTGCCATCAGTAAGCAGGGGGACACCGGGGAGCTGTTTTTT.

This rearrangement joins TRBV5-1 to TRBJ1-5, with 7 bases matching TRBD1. This CDR3 spans 15 amino acids. The V gene end was trimmed by 4 bases and the J gene end by 2 bases; junction bases not matched to a gene: 6. Per germline, CDR1 SGHRS and CDR2 YFSETQ. CDR3 loop: CASSPDTGGNQPQHF. The CDR3, as DNA: TGCGCCAGCAGCCCGGACACAGGGGGCAATCAGCCCCAGCATTTT.

In DNA form, the CDR3 reads TGTGCCACCAGCAGAGATTTCGGGAACTATGGCTACACCTTC. Protein sequence: CATSRDFGNYGYTF. V and J are TRBV15 and TRBJ1-2; no definite D call. There are 14 residues in the CDR3. CDR1 is LNHNV, CDR2 YYDKDF, per germline (reference sequence). Trimming stripped 0 bases from V and 2 bases from J, with 7 bases between.

The J gene is TRBJ1-5, the V gene TRBV28; possibly TRBD1 for D (5 bases). Looked up from germline, CDR1 is MDHEN and CDR2 is SYDVKM. The CDR3 contains 14 residues. V dropped 5 bases and J dropped 2 bases, with 10 bases sitting between them. This CDR3 is CASSQIQGNQPQHF. The DNA of the CDR3 is TGTGCCAGCAGTCAGATACAGGGCAATCAGCCCCAGCATTTT.

The rearrangement uses TRBV7-7 and TRBJ2-5, with D perhaps matching TRBD1 (5 bases). Looked up from germline, CDR1 is SSHAT and CDR2 is FNYEAQ (reference sequence). V lost 1 base, J lost 5 bases, and 11 bases lay in between. The CDR3 runs 14 residues. The CDR3 region is CASSLGGRAETQYF. The CDR3 nucleotides are TGTGCCAGCAGCTTAGGCGGCAGGGCTGAGACCCAGTACTTC.

The gene calls are TRBV28 and TRBJ2-7, with 12 bases fitting TRBD1. The CDR3 consists of 19 residues. Germline CDR1 reads MDHEN; CDR2 reads SYDVKM. Trimming at V came to 2 bases and at J to 4 bases, leaving 15 bases not matched to a gene. DNA of the CDR3: TGTGCCAGCAGTTTAAGGGGACAGGGGGCTGCCCTCCCAATATACGAGCAGTACTTC. Translated: CASSLRGQGAALPIYEQYF. Supplemented by reference TRBV28 and TRBJ2-7, the full variable domain reads DVKVTQSSRYLVKRTGEKVFLECVQDMDHENMFWYRQDPGLGLRLIYFSYDVKMKEKGDIPEGYSVSREKKERFSLILESASTNQTSMYLCASSLRGQGAALPIYEQYFGPGTRLTVT.

The J gene is TRBJ1-5, the V gene TRBV7-9; 9 bases fit TRBD1. With 4 bases clipped from V and 6 bases from J, the junction kept 13 bases outside the gene matches. This CDR3 spans 17 amino acids. Per germline, CDR1 SEHNR and CDR2 FQNEAQ (reference sequence). As DNA, the CDR3 is TGTGCCAGCAGCTCCGACGAGGGACAGGGATATGGTCAGCCCCAGCATTTT. Translating gives CASSSDEGQGYGQPQHF.

Turning to this clone: The same CDR3 is also encoded by other DNA sequences in this sample. The rearrangement joins TRBV5-1 to TRBJ2-1; the D is unclear. The germline CDR1 and CDR2 sequences are SGHRS and YFSETQ. The CDR3 runs 12 residues. V gave up 0 bases and J gave up 5 bases, with 3 bases separating them. CDR3 sequence: CASSLDNNEQFF. The CDR3 nucleotides read TGCGCCAGCAGCTTGGACAACAATGAGCAGTTCTTC.

The chain employs TRBV7-2 and TRBJ2-4; tentatively, D is TRBD2 (6 bases). Trimming shortened V by 5 bases and J by 6 bases, and 14 bases separated the two germline ends. CDR1 is SGHTA and CDR2 is FQGNSA in the germline V gene. This CDR3 is 14 amino acids long. CDR3 sequence: CASSPSWGGNIQYF. CDR3 DNA sequence: TGTGCCAGCAGCCCGTCCTGGGGAGGAAACATTCAGTACTTC.

The chain uses TRBV5-6 and TRBJ1-5; D remains ambiguous. The CDR3 has 15 amino acids. Germline V gives CDR1 SGHDT, CDR2 YYEEEE. The V end was cut by 1 base, the J end by 3 bases, with 11 bases between. Here the CDR3 reads CASSLRGLINQPQHF. In DNA form, the CDR3 reads TGTGCCAGCAGCTTGAGAGGGTTGATCAATCAGCCCCAGCATTTT. Full variable domain (missing parts from reference TRBV5-6 and TRBJ1-5): DAGVTQSPTHLIKTRGQQVTLRCSPKSGHDTVSWYQQALGQGPQFIFQYYEEEERQRGNFPDRFSGHQFPNYSSELNVNALLLGDSALYLCASSLRGLINQPQHFGDGTRLSIL.

This clone was recorded only once. This chain uses TRBV19 with TRBJ1-2; possible D gene TRBD1, 5 bases. Germline CDR1 LNHDA, CDR2 SQIVND (reference sequence). The CDR3 sequence is 13 residues long. Deletions cut 11 bases from V and 7 bases from J, with 20 bases between. The CDR3 region has the DNA TGTGCCGTACCTGCGGCAGGGCTAGGTGGCTACACCTTC. It codes for CAVPAAGLGGYTF.

The rearrangement uses TRBV13 and TRBJ2-5; TRBD2 matches at 7 bases. The CDR3 contains 13 residues. Germline V gene data show CDR1 as PRHDT and CDR2 as FYEKMQ (reference sequence). V trimming: 0 bases; J trimming: 5 bases; junction bases outside the gene matches: 0. The DNA of the CDR3 is TGTGCCAGCAGCTTAGGGGGAGGGGAGACCCAGTACTTC. Encoded protein: CASSLGGGETQYF.

V gene TRBV29-1 combines with J gene TRBJ2-1; 11 bases map to TRBD2. There are 14 residues in the CDR3. Per germline, CDR1 SQVTM and CDR2 ANQGSEA. Trimming removed 4 bases from V and 7 bases from J; junction bases left unmatched: 6. CDR3 DNA: TGCAGCGTTGTCCTAGCGGGGGGTTCGAATGAGCAGTTCTTC. Translation gives CSVVLAGGSNEQFF.

This clone was observed once. V gene TRBV2 combines with J gene TRBJ1-1; the D gene is possibly TRBD1 (5 bases). Trimming removed 7 bases at V and 7 bases at J, with 16 bases between. Germline V gene lookup returns CDR1 SNHLY and CDR2 FYNNEI. The CDR3 length is 13 residues. In nucleotides, the CDR3 is TGTGCCAGCATGCAAAGGTGGCAGGGTGAAGCTTTCTTT. This codes for CASMQRWQGEAFF.

The CDR3 is CASSVGQRETQYF. The CDR3 DNA reads TGTGCCAGCAGCGTGGGACAGAGGGAGACCCAGTACTTC. This rearrangement joins TRBV5-5 to TRBJ2-5; 7 nucleotides line up with TRBD1. V lost 4 bases to trimming and J lost 5 bases; unmatched junction nucleotides: 5. The CDR3 length is 13 residues. Germline V gene lookup returns CDR1 SGHKS and CDR2 YYEKEE (reference sequence).

CDR3 nucleotides: TGTGCCAGCAGAGCGGTTGGCAGCTCCTACGAGCAGTACTTC. Residues: CASRAVGSSYEQYF. This chain joins TRBV6-5 and TRBJ2-7; TRBD2 is a possible D gene (5 bases). CDR1 and CDR2 from the germline V gene are MNHEY and SVGAGI. CDR3 size: 14 residues. The V and J ends lost 6 bases and 0 bases respectively, with 12 bases between them.

The chain combines TRBV25-1 with TRBJ2-7; TRBD1 matches 9 bases. The CDR3 is 15 residues long. CDR1 is MGHDK, CDR2 SYGVNS, per germline. The trim removed 1 base at V and 5 bases at J, leaving 6 bases unmatched. DNA of the CDR3: TGTGCCAGCAGTGAATCCGGGACAGGGTTCCACGAGCAGTACTTC. It yields the protein CASSESGTGFHEQYF.